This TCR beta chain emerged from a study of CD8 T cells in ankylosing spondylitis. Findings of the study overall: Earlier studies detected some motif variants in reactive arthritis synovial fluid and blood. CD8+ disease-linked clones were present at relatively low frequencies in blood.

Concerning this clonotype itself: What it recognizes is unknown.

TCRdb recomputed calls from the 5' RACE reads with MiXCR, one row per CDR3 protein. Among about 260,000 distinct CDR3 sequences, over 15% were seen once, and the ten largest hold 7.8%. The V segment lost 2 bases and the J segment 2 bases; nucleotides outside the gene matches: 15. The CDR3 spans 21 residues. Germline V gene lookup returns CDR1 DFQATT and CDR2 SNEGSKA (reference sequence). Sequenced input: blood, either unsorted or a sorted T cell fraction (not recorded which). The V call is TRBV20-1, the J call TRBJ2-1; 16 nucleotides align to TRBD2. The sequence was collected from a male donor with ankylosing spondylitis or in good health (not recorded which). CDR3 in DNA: TGCAGTGCTAGAAGGGGACTAGCGGGAGGGGGCCCAGCCCGAACCTACAATGAGCAGTTCTTC. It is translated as CSARRGLAGGGPARTYNEQFF.